A selection of T cell receptor beta chains follows, all from one sample in a study of blood T cell repertoires in COVID-19. Produced via immunoSEQ multiplex PCR; TCRdb's table is partial and in-frame only. The sample records roughly 200,000 clones, about 91% being singletons. The sample was PBMCs or T cells enriched from blood (not recorded which). The receptors here all came from a man aged 18-30 years with acute COVID-19. Both conserved end residues are part of each CDR3. A D gene is named only where the DNA matches it firmly. A row's size may be missing; if present it is once, few, many or a size class.

clone size: .
D gene: .
J gene: TRBJ2-1
V gene: TRBV28
CDR3 DNA: TGTGCCAGCAACGAAGCGCCTAGCTCCTACAATGAGCAGTTCTTC
CDR3 protein: CASNEAPSSYNEQFF

clone size: once
D gene: TRBD1
J gene: TRBJ1-1
V gene: TRBV11-3
CDR3 DNA: TGTGCCAGCAGCTTAGTGACAGGGGGCGGATGGACTGAAGCTTTCTTT
CDR3 protein: CASSLVTGGGWTEAFF

clone size: once
D gene: TRBD1
J gene: TRBJ1-1
V gene: TRBV11-2
CDR3 DNA: TGTGCCAGCAGCTCCGACAGGGGACTGAACACTGAAGCTTTCTTT
CDR3 protein: CASSSDRGLNTEAFF

clone size: .
D gene: TRBD1
J gene: TRBJ1-6
V gene: TRBV30
CDR3 DNA: TGTGCCTGGAGTGCGAGACCGGGACAGGGCAATTCACCCCTCCACTTT
CDR3 protein: CAWSARPGQGNSPLHF

clone size: .
D gene: .
J gene: TRBJ2-7
V gene: TRBV28
CDR3 DNA: TGTGCCAGCAGTCTCTCAGGGGGGAGCCCTACCTACGAGCAGTACTTC
CDR3 protein: CASSLSGGSPTYEQYF

clone size: few
D gene: TRBD2
J gene: TRBJ2-1
V gene: TRBV7-3
CDR3 DNA: TGTGCCAGCAGCTTGTCTTCGTACGGGAGGACCCCCTACAATGAGCAGTTCTTC
CDR3 protein: CASSLSSYGRTPYNEQFF

clone size: .
D gene: TRBD2
J gene: TRBJ2-3
V gene: TRBV7-2
CDR3 DNA: TGTGCCAGCAGCTGGACTAGCGTAGATCGCACAGATACGCAGTATTTT
CDR3 protein: CASSWTSVDRTDTQYF

clone size: .
D gene: TRBD1
J gene: TRBJ2-7
V gene: TRBV4-1
CDR3 DNA: TGCGCCAGCAGCCTAATAGGGACAGGGGTCTACGAGCAGTACTTC
CDR3 protein: CASSLIGTGVYEQYF

clone size: .
D gene: TRBD1
J gene: TRBJ2-1
V gene: TRBV9
CDR3 DNA: TGTGCCAGCAGCTTGACAGGGGCCAACAATGAGCAGTTCTTC
CDR3 protein: CASSLTGANNEQFF

clone size: .
D gene: .
J gene: TRBJ1-5
V gene: TRBV3-1/TRBV3-2
CDR3 DNA: TGTGCCAGCAGCCGCCATTCGGATCAGCCCCAGCATTTT
CDR3 protein: CASSRHSDQPQHF

clone size: .
D gene: .
J gene: TRBJ2-5
V gene: TRBV20-1
CDR3 DNA: TGCAGTGCTGGGCTGGAGACCCAGTACTTC
CDR3 protein: CSAGLETQYF

clone size: .
D gene: .
J gene: TRBJ2-1
V gene: TRBV19
CDR3 DNA: TGTGCCAGTAGTATGGGAGGGGGCTACAATGAGCAGTTCTTC
CDR3 protein: CASSMGGGYNEQFF

clone size: .
D gene: .
J gene: TRBJ2-1
V gene: TRBV5-8
CDR3 DNA: TGTGCCAGCAGCAAGGGGGATGGTGGGAATGAGCAGTTCTTC
CDR3 protein: CASSKGDGGNEQFF

clone size: .
D gene: .
J gene: TRBJ2-5
V gene: TRBV7-2
CDR3 DNA: TGTGCCAGCAGCTCCCGACAGGCCCAAGAGACCCAGTACTTC
CDR3 protein: CASSSRQAQETQYF

clone size: .
D gene: TRBD1
J gene: TRBJ2-3
V gene: TRBV27
CDR3 DNA: TGTGCCAGCAGGACAGGGGTACTGACGCAGTATTTT
CDR3 protein: CASRTGVLTQYF

clone size: .
D gene: TRBD1
J gene: TRBJ2-1
V gene: TRBV28
CDR3 DNA: TGTGCCAGCAGTTTATCCGAGGCAGGGGGTTTTAATGAGCAGTTCTTC
CDR3 protein: CASSLSEAGGFNEQFF

clone size: .
D gene: TRBD1
J gene: TRBJ2-7
V gene: TRBV28
CDR3 DNA: TGTGCCAGCAGTCCACGGGACAGGGCGTCCTACGAGCAGTACTTC
CDR3 protein: CASSPRDRASYEQYF

clone size: .
D gene: .
J gene: TRBJ1-1
V gene: TRBV6-2/TRBV6-3
CDR3 DNA: TGTGCCAGCAGTTACTCGAACGGGGGGCCCAACACTGAAGCTTTCTTT
CDR3 protein: CASSYSNGGPNTEAFF

clone size: .
D gene: .
J gene: TRBJ2-7
V gene: TRBV7-8
CDR3 DNA: TGTGCCAGCAGCTTAGGTGGGGCTTTATACGAGCAGTACTTC
CDR3 protein: CASSLGGALYEQYF

clone size: .
D gene: .
J gene: TRBJ2-3
V gene: TRBV5-1
CDR3 DNA: TGCGCCAGCAGCCCCGCGGGAGACCTTCGGACAGGCACAGATACGCAGTATTTT
CDR3 protein: CASSPAGDLRTGTDTQYF

clone size: .
D gene: .
J gene: TRBJ1-5
V gene: TRBV6-4
CDR3 DNA: TGTGCCAGCAGTCAGGACAGTAGCAATCAGCCCCAGCATTTT
CDR3 protein: CASSQDSSNQPQHF

clone size: .
D gene: .
J gene: TRBJ1-2
V gene: TRBV19
CDR3 DNA: TGTGCCAGTAGTCTTACAGGGAGCTATGGCTACACCTTC
CDR3 protein: CASSLTGSYGYTF

clone size: .
D gene: .
J gene: TRBJ2-7
V gene: TRBV4-2
CDR3 DNA: TGTGCCAGCAGCCAAGGAGACGGACAAGCCTACGAGCAGTACTTC
CDR3 protein: CASSQGDGQAYEQYF

clone size: .
D gene: .
J gene: TRBJ1-5
V gene: TRBV19
CDR3 DNA: TGTGCCAGTAGTGAGGGAGGGATTAGACGCAATCAGCCCCAGCATTTT
CDR3 protein: CASSEGGIRRNQPQHF

clone size: .
D gene: TRBD1
J gene: TRBJ2-5
V gene: TRBV7-2
CDR3 DNA: TGTGCCAGCAGCGGCGACAGGGACCAAGAGACCCAGTACTTC
CDR3 protein: CASSGDRDQETQYF

clone size: .
D gene: TRBD2
J gene: TRBJ2-5
V gene: TRBV4-1
CDR3 DNA: TGCGCCAGCAGCCAAGTATTTCTGCCCGCAGCGGGAGGAAGAGAGACCCAGTACTTC
CDR3 protein: CASSQVFLPAAGGRETQYF

clone size: .
D gene: .
J gene: TRBJ1-6
V gene: TRBV7-9
CDR3 DNA: TGTGCCAGCAGCTTACGGGGAGAGGCAGCTTCACCCCTCCACTTT
CDR3 protein: CASSLRGEAASPLHF

clone size: once
D gene: .
J gene: TRBJ2-7
V gene: TRBV30
CDR3 DNA: TGTGCCTGGAGTGTCGAGACATACTACGAGCAGTACTTC
CDR3 protein: CAWSVETYYEQYF

clone size: .
D gene: TRBD2
J gene: TRBJ2-3
V gene: TRBV2
CDR3 DNA: TGTGCCAGCAGCCAAGGGGTGCTAGCGGGGACACTCACAGATACGCAGTATTTT
CDR3 protein: CASSQGVLAGTLTDTQYF

clone size: .
D gene: .
J gene: TRBJ1-1
V gene: TRBV10-3
CDR3 DNA: TGTGCCATCAAGTTCAGGGACTCGGACGAAGCTTTCTTT
CDR3 protein: CAIKFRDSDEAFF

clone size: .
D gene: .
J gene: TRBJ1-3
V gene: TRBV11-2
CDR3 DNA: TGTGCCAGCAGCCTAAGGACAGCTGGAAACACCATATATTTT
CDR3 protein: CASSLRTAGNTIYF

clone size: .
D gene: .
J gene: TRBJ2-7
V gene: TRBV4-1
CDR3 DNA: TGCGCCAGCAGCCAAGGGAGCGAGCAGTACTTC
CDR3 protein: CASSQGSEQYF

clone size: once
D gene: .
J gene: TRBJ1-1
V gene: TRBV7-9
CDR3 DNA: TGTGCCAGCAGCTTAGAGACAATAGCTGAAGCTTTCTTT
CDR3 protein: CASSLETIAEAFF

clone size: once
D gene: .
J gene: TRBJ2-7
V gene: TRBV3-1/TRBV3-2
CDR3 DNA: TGTGCCAGCAGCCAAGATCTCCCCTACGAGCAGTACTTC
CDR3 protein: CASSQDLPYEQYF

clone size: .
D gene: .
J gene: TRBJ2-1
V gene: TRBV21-1
CDR3 DNA: TGTGCCAGCAGCAAAGCGCTAGGACAGGAGCAGTTCTTC
CDR3 protein: CASSKALGQEQFF

clone size: .
D gene: TRBD1
J gene: TRBJ2-1
V gene: TRBV7-9
CDR3 DNA: TGTGCCAGCAGCCGCGCCCCAGGACAGGGTTACAATGAGCAGTTCTTC
CDR3 protein: CASSRAPGQGYNEQFF

clone size: .
D gene: TRBD2
J gene: TRBJ2-7
V gene: TRBV30
CDR3 DNA: TGTGCCTGGAGTGCAGCGCCGGGGGGTCGAGGCGAGCAGTACTTC
CDR3 protein: CAWSAAPGGRGEQYF

clone size: once
D gene: .
J gene: TRBJ1-2
V gene: TRBV28
CDR3 DNA: TGTGCCAGCAGTTTATGGGGGCACTATGGCTACACCTTC
CDR3 protein: CASSLWGHYGYTF

clone size: .
D gene: .
J gene: TRBJ2-5
V gene: TRBV11-2
CDR3 DNA: TGTGCCAGCAGCTCCAACCTGGGCCGTACGGAGACCCAGTACTTC
CDR3 protein: CASSSNLGRTETQYF

clone size: once
D gene: TRBD1
J gene: TRBJ2-2
V gene: TRBV18
CDR3 DNA: TGTGCCAGCTCACCACCGGGACAGGGCTATACCGGGGAGCTGTTTTTT
CDR3 protein: CASSPPGQGYTGELFF